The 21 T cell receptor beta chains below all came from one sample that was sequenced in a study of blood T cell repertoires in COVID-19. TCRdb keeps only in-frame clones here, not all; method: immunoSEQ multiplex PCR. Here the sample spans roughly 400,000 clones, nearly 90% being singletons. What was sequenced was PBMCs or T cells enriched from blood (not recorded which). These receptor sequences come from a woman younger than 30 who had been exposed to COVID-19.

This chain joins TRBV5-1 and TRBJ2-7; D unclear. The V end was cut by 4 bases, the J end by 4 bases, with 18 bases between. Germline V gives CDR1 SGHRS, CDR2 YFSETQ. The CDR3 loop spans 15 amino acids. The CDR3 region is CASSTAHGGRYEQYF. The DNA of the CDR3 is TGCGCCAGCAGCACCGCGCACGGCGGTAGGTACGAGCAGTACTTC.

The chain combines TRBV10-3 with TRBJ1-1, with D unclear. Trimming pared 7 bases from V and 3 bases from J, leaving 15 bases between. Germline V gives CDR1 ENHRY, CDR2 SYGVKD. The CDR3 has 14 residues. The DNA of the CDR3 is TGTGCCATCACGTCGGGAAAACTGGACACTGAAGCTTTCTTT. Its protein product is CAITSGKLDTEAFF.

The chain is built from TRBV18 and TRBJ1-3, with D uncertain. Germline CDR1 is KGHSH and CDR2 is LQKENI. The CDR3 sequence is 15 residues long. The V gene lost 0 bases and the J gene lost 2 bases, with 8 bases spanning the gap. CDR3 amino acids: CASSPPHAAGNTIYF. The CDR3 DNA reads TGTGCCAGCTCACCACCGCATGCGGCTGGAAACACCATATATTTT.

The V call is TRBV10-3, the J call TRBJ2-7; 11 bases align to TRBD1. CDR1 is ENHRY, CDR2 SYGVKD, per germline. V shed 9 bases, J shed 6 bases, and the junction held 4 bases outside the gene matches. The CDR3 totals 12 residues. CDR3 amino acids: CAIGQGAREQYF. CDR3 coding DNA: TGTGCCATTGGACAGGGGGCGCGCGAGCAGTACTTC.

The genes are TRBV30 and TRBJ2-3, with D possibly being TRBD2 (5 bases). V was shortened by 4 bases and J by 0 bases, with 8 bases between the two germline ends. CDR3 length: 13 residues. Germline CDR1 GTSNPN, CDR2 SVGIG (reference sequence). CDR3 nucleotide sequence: TGTGCCTGGAAGAAGCGGAGCACAGATACGCAGTATTTT. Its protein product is CAWKKRSTDTQYF.

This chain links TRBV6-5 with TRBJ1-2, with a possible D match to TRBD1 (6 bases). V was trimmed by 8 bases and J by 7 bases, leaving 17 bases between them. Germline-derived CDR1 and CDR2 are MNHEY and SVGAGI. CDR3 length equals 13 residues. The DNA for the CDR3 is TGTGCCAGCGCCGTAAACAGGGTCGGTGGCTACACCTTC. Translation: CASAVNRVGGYTF.

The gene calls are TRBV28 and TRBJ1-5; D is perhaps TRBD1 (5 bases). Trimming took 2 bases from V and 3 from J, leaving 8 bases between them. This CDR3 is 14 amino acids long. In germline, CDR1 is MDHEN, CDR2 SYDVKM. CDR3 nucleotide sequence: TGTGCCAGCAGTTTAGCGGGGCCCAATCAGCCCCAGCATTTT. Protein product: CASSLAGPNQPQHF.

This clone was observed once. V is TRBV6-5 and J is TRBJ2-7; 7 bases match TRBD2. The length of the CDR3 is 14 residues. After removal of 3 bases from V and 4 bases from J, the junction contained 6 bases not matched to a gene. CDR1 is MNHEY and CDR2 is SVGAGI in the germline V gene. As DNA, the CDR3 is TGTGCCAGCAGTTATGGGCGGGGGTATTACGAGCAGTACTTC. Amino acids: CASSYGRGYYEQYF.

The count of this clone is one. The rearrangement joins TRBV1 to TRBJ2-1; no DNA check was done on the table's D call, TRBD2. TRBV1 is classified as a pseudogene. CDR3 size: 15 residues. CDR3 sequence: CTSSPQREAHNEQFF. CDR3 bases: TGCACCAGCAGCCCCCAGCGGGAGGCCCACAATGAGCAGTTCTTC.

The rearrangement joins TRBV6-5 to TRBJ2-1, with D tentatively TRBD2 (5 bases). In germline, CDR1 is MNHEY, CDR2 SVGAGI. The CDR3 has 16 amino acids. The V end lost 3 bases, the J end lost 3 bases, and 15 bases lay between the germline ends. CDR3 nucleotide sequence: TGTGCCAGCAGTTATCGACCGGGGAACAGCTACAATGAGCAGTTCTTC. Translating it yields CASSYRPGNSYNEQFF.

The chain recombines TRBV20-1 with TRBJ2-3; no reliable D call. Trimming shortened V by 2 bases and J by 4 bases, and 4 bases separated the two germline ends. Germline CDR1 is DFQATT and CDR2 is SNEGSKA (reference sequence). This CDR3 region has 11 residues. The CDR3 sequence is CSARRSDTQYF. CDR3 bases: TGCAGTGCTAGACGGTCAGATACGCAGTATTTT.

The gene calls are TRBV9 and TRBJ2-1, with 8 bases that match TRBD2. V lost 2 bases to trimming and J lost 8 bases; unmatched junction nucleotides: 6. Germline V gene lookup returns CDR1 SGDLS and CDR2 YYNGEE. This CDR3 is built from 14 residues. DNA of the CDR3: TGTGCCAGCAGCGTCGCGGGAGGTCCGTATGAGCAGTTCTTC. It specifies CASSVAGGPYEQFF.

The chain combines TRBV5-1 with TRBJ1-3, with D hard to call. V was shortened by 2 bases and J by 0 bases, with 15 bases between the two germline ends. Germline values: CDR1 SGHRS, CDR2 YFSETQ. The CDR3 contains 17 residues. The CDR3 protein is CASSFTGPGSSGNTIYF. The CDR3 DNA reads TGCGCCAGCAGCTTCACCGGGCCGGGATCCTCTGGAAACACCATATATTTT.

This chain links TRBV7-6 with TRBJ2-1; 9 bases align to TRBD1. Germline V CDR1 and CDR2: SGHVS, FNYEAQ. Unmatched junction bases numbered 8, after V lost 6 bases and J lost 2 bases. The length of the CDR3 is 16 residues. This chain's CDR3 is CASSHPGQGPYNEQFF. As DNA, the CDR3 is TGTGCCAGCAGTCACCCGGGACAGGGACCCTACAATGAGCAGTTCTTC. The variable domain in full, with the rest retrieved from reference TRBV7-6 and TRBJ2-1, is GAGVSQSPRYKVTKRGQDVALRCDPISGHVSLYWYRQALGQGPEFLTYFNYEAQQDKSGLPNDRFSAERPEGSISTLTIQRTEQRDSAMYRCASSHPGQGPYNEQFFGPGTRLTVL.

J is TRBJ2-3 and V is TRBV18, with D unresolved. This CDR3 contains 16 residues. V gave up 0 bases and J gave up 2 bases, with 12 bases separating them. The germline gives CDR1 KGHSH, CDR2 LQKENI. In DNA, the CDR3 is TGTGCCAGCTCACCACCCACGGGTGGAGTCACAGATACGCAGTATTTT. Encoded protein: CASSPPTGGVTDTQYF.

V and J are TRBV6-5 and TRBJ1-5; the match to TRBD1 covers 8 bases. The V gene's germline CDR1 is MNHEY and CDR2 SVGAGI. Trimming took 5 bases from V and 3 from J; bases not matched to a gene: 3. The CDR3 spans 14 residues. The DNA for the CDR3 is TGTGCCAGCAGTCCGACAGGGGACAATCAGCCCCAGCATTTT. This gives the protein CASSPTGDNQPQHF.

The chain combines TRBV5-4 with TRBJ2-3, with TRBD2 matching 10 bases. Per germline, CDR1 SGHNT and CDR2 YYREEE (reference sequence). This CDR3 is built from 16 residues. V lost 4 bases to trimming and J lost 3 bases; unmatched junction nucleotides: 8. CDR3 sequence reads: CASSTKGLAYTDTQYF. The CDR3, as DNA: TGTGCCAGCAGCACAAAGGGACTAGCGTATACAGATACGCAGTATTTT.

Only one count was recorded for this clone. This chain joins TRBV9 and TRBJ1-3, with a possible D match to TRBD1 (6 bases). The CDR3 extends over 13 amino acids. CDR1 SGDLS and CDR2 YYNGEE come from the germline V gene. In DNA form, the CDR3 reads TGTGCTTCGGGAGGGGGAGCTGGAAACACCATATATTTT. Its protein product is CASGGGAGNTIYF.

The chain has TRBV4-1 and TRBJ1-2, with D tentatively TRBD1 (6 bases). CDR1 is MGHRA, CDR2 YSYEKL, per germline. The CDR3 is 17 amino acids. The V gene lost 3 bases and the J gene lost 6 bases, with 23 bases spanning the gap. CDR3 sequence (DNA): TGCGCCAGCAGCCACCCCGGAGACAGGCTGGAAAGAAATGGCTACACCTTC. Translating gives CASSHPGDRLERNGYTF.

The chain's CDR3 is CASSGFREGYNEQFF. The CDR3 DNA sequence: TGTGCCAGCAGCGGCTTTAGGGAGGGTTACAATGAGCAGTTCTTC. The chain combines TRBV9 with TRBJ2-1; 7 bases are shared with TRBD2. Germline trimming cut 3 bases from V and 4 bases from J; bases unmatched to any gene: 7. The germline gives CDR1 SGDLS, CDR2 YYNGEE. The CDR3 runs 15 residues.

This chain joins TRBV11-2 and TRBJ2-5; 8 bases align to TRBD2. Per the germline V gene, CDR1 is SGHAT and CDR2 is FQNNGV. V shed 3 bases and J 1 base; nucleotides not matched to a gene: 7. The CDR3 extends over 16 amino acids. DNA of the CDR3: TGTGCCAGCAGCTTCCCAAGCGGGGGCCCCCAAGAGACCCAGTACTTC. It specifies CASSFPSGGPQETQYF.